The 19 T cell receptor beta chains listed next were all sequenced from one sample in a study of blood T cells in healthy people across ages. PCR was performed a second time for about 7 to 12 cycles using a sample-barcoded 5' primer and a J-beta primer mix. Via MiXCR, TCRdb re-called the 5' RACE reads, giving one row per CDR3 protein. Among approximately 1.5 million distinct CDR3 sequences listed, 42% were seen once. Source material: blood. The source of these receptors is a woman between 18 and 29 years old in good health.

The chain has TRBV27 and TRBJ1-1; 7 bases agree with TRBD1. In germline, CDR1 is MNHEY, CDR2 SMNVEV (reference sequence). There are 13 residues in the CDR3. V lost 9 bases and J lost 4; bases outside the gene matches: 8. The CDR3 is CASGDSAITEAFF. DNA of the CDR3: TGTGCCAGTGGGGACAGCGCAATCACTGAAGCTTTCTTT.

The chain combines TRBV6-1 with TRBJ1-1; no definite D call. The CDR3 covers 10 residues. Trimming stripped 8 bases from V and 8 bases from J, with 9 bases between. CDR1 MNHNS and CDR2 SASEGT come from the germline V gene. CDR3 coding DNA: TGTGCCAGCCAGCATATAGAAGCTTTCTTT. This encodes CASQHIEAFF.

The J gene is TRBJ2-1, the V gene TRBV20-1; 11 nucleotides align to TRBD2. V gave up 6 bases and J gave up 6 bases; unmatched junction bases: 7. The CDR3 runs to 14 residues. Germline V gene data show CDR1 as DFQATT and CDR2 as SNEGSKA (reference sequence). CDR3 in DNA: TGCAGTGCAAGATCCACTAGCGGGGGCAATGAGCAGTTCTTC. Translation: CSARSTSGGNEQFF.

CDR3 bases: TGTGCCAGCAGTTTGTGGCCGACCTCCTACAATGAGCAGTACTTC. Translated: CASSLWPTSYNEQYF. The chain joins TRBV12-3 or TRBV12-4 to TRBJ2-1; D uncertain. Judging by the DNA end, TRBJ2-7 fits better; the J call may be wrong. This CDR3 is built from 15 residues.

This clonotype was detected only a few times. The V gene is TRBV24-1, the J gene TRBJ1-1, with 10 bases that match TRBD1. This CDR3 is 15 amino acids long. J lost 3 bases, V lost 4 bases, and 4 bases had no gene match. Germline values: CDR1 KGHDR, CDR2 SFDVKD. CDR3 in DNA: TGTGCCACCAGTGACGAGGGACAGGGGCACACTGAAGCTTTCTTT. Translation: CATSDEGQGHTEAFF.

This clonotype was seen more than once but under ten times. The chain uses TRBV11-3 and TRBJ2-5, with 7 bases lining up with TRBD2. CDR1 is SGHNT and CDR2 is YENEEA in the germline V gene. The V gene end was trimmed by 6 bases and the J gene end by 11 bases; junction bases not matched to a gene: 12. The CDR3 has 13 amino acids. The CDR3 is CASSRGGRSEQYF. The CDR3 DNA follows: TGTGCCAGCAGTCGGGGAGGGAGAAGTGAGCAGTACTTC. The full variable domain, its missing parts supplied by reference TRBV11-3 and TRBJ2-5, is EAGVVQSPRYKIIEKKQPVAFWCNPISGHNTLYWYLQNLGQGPELLIRYENEEAVDDSQLPKDRFSAERLKGVDSTLKIQPAELGDSAVYLCASSRGGRSEQYFGPGTRLLVL.

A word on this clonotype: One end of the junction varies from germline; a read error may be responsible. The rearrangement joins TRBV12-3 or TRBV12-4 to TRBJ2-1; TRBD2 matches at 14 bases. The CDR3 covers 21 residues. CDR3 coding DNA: TGTACCAGCAGTTTACGCCCGCGAGGACTAGCGGGAGGTCCCAAGGTCAATGAGCAGTTCTTC. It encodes CTSSLRPRGLAGGPKVNEQFF.

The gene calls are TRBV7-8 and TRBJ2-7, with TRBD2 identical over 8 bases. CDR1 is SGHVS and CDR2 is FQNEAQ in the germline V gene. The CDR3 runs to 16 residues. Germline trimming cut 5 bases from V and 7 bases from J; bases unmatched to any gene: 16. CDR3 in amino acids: CASSPRTSGRSNEQYF. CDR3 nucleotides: TGTGCCAGCAGCCCTCGGACGAGCGGGAGATCGAATGAGCAGTACTTC.

CDR3 sequence: CSAGGTTQNIQYF. The CDR3 bases are TGCAGTGCCGGGGGGACAACCCAAAACATTCAGTACTTC. The chain is built from TRBV20-1 and TRBJ2-7, with D possibly matching TRBD2 (7 bases). Near its end, the DNA agrees better with TRBJ2-4, so the J call may be wrong. The CDR3 is 13 residues long. Germline V lookup: CDR1 DFQATT, CDR2 SNEGSKA (reference sequence).

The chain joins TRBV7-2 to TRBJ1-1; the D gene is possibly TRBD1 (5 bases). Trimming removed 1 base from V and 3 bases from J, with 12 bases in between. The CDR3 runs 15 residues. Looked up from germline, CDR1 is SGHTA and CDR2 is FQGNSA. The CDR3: CASSLGPGRDTEAFF. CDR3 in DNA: TGTGCCAGCAGCTTAGGGCCAGGGAGGGACACTGAAGCTTTCTTT.

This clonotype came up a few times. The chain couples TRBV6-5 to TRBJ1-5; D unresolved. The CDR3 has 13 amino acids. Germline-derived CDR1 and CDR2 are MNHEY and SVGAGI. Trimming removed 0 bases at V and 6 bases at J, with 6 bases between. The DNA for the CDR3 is TGTGCCAGCAGTTACTCAAACTCTCAGCCCCAGCATTTT. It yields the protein CASSYSNSQPQHF.

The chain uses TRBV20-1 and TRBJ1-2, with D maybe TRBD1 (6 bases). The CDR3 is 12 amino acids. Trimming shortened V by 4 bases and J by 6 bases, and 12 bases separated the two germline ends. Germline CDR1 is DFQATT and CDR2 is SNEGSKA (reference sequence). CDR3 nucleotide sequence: TGCAGTGCTACAGGGGTAAAGGATGGCTACACCTTC. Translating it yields CSATGVKDGYTF.

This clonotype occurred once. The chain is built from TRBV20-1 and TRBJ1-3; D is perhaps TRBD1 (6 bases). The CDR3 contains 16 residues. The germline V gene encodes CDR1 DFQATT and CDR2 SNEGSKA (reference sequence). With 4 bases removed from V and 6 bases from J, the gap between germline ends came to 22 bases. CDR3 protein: CSATVRGHAEKNTIYF. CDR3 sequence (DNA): TGCAGTGCTACGGTCCGGGGACACGCAGAGAAAAACACCATATATTTT.

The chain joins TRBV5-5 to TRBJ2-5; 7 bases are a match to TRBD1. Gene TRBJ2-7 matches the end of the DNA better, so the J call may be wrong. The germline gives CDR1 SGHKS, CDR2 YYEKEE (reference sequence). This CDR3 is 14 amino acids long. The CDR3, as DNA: TGTGCCAGCAGCTTATTAGGGGGCATGGGCGAGCAGTACTTC. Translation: CASSLLGGMGEQYF.

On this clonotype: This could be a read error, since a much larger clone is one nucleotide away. The CDR3 bases are TGTGCCGGCAAGAACGTTGGAGGGGAGTCCGGGGAGCTGTTTTTT. This translates into CAGKNVGGESGELFF. J is TRBJ2-2 and V is TRBV30; D may be TRBD2 (6 bases). The CDR3 has 15 residues. Trimming took off 8 bases at V and 6 bases at J, with 22 bases between the two ends. Per the germline V gene, CDR1 is GTSNPN and CDR2 is SVGIG (reference sequence).

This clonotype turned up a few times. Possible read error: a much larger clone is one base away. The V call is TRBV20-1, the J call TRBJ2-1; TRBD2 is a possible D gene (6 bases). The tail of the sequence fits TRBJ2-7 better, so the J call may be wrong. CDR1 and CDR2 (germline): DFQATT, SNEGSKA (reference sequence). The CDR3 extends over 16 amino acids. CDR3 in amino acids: CSARDLEGSSYNEQYF. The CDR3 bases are TGCAGTGCTAGAGATCTGGAGGGGAGCTCCTACAATGAGCAGTACTTC.

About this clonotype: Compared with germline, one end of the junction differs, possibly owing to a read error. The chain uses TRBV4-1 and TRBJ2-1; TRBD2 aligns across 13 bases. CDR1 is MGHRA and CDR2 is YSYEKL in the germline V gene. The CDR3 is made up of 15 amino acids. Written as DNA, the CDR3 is TGCGCCGGCAGAGTACTAGCGGGGGGGTTCAATGAGCAGTTCTTC. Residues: CAGRVLAGGFNEQFF.

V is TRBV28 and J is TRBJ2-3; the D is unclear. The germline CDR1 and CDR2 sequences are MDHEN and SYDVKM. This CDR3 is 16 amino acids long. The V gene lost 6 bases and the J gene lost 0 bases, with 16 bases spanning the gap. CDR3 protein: CASSPVRFSSTDTQYF. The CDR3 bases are TGTGCCAGCAGCCCCGTGCGGTTCTCTAGCACAGATACGCAGTATTTT.

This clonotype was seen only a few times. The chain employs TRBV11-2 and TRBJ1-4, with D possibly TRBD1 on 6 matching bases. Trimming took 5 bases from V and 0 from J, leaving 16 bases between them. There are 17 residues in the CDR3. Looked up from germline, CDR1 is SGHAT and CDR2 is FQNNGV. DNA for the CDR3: TGTGCCAGCAGCCGAATCCTGGGGGCGGCAACTAATGAAAAACTGTTTTTT. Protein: CASSRILGAATNEKLFF.